The rows below give T cell receptor beta chains drawn from one sample of a study of blood T cell repertoires in COVID-19. Sequencing was performed with immunoSEQ multiplex PCR; in TCRdb, only in-frame clones are kept and a portion is missing. The sample lists some 46,000 clones; approximately 88% were seen once. The source material was peripheral blood. Source of these receptors: a man between 45 and 60 years old with acute or convalescent COVID-19. Each CDR3 is given with its conserved first and last residue. Each record gives: clone size, D gene, J gene, V gene, CDR3 DNA, CDR3 protein. D genes are given only for firm matches. Not all rows give a size; the values are once, few, many and, for expanded clones, a class.

clone size: -
D gene: -
J gene: TRBJ1-6
V gene: TRBV6-5
CDR3 DNA: TGTGCCAGCACCCAGAGACAGGAAAGATCACCCCTCCACTTT
CDR3 protein: CASTQRQERSPLHF

clone size: -
D gene: TRBD1
J gene: TRBJ2-1
V gene: TRBV24-1
CDR3 DNA: TGTGCCACCAGTGACAGGGACAGTAGACAGTTCTTC
CDR3 protein: CATSDRDSRQFF

clone size: once
D gene: -
J gene: TRBJ1-3
V gene: TRBV5-5
CDR3 DNA: TGTGCCAGCAGCTCCCGCCAGGGAGGAAACACCATATATTTT
CDR3 protein: CASSSRQGGNTIYF

clone size: once
D gene: -
J gene: TRBJ1-2
V gene: TRBV5-1
CDR3 DNA: TGCGCCAGCAGCTTGGGGACAGCATATGGCTACACCTTC
CDR3 protein: CASSLGTAYGYTF

clone size: -
D gene: -
J gene: TRBJ2-3
V gene: TRBV5-4
CDR3 DNA: TGTGCCAGCAGCTCTGAGGTAGGGGCCTTCACAGATACGCAGTATTTT
CDR3 protein: CASSSEVGAFTDTQYF

clone size: -
D gene: TRBD1
J gene: TRBJ2-2
V gene: TRBV5-1
CDR3 DNA: TGCGCCAGCAGCTTGGGGGACAGCACCGGGGAGCTGTTTTTT
CDR3 protein: CASSLGDSTGELFF

clone size: -
D gene: TRBD1
J gene: TRBJ2-1
V gene: TRBV5-4
CDR3 DNA: TGTGCCAGCAGCCCCCGGGACAGGGATTTAAAGCAGTTCTTC
CDR3 protein: CASSPRDRDLKQFF

clone size: -
D gene: -
J gene: TRBJ1-4
V gene: TRBV5-6
CDR3 DNA: TGTGCCAGCCAACTGTATTCTGGGCTTAATGAAAAACTGTTTTTT
CDR3 protein: CASQLYSGLNEKLFF

clone size: -
D gene: TRBD2
J gene: TRBJ2-1
V gene: TRBV20-1
CDR3 DNA: TGCAGTGCTAGTTTCCGGGCTAGCGGGATCAATGAGCAGTTCTTC
CDR3 protein: CSASFRASGINEQFF

clone size: -
D gene: TRBD1
J gene: TRBJ1-1
V gene: TRBV7-3
CDR3 DNA: TGTGCCAGCAGTCCAGGGGGAGAGACCGGGGCTTTCTTT
CDR3 protein: CASSPGGETGAFF

clone size: -
D gene: -
J gene: TRBJ1-1
V gene: TRBV15
CDR3 DNA: TGTGCCACCAGCAGAGTCGGAGCAGTAAACACTGAAGCTTTCTTT
CDR3 protein: CATSRVGAVNTEAFF

clone size: once
D gene: TRBD2
J gene: TRBJ2-4
V gene: TRBV2
CDR3 DNA: TGTGCCAGCAGTCTCGACGGGACTAGCGGTACCAAAAACATTCAGTACTTC
CDR3 protein: CASSLDGTSGTKNIQYF

clone size: few
D gene: TRBD1
J gene: TRBJ1-1
V gene: TRBV13
CDR3 DNA: TGTGCCAGCAGTCGGGACAGCATGAACACTGAAGCTTTCTTT
CDR3 protein: CASSRDSMNTEAFF

clone size: -
D gene: -
J gene: TRBJ1-4
V gene: TRBV7-8
CDR3 DNA: TGTGCCAGCAGCTTAGCGTACGGGCAGGGAACCCACGAAAAACTGTTTTTT
CDR3 protein: CASSLAYGQGTHEKLFF

clone size: -
D gene: -
J gene: TRBJ1-1
V gene: TRBV6-2/TRBV6-3
CDR3 DNA: TGTGCCAGCAGTACGTTAGAGGGCACTGAAGCTTTCTTT
CDR3 protein: CASSTLEGTEAFF

clone size: -
D gene: TRBD1
J gene: TRBJ2-7
V gene: TRBV9
CDR3 DNA: TGTGCCAGCAGCCCCATGGGACAGGGTGTCTACGAGCAGTACTTC
CDR3 protein: CASSPMGQGVYEQYF

clone size: -
D gene: -
J gene: TRBJ1-1
V gene: TRBV6-5
CDR3 DNA: TGTGCCAGCAGTCCGGGCGTTGGAGGCGCTTTCTTT
CDR3 protein: CASSPGVGGAFF

clone size: once
D gene: -
J gene: TRBJ1-3
V gene: TRBV28
CDR3 DNA: TGTGCCAGCGTGGGACTGGCATACACCATATATTTT
CDR3 protein: CASVGLAYTIYF

clone size: -
D gene: -
J gene: TRBJ1-2
V gene: TRBV29-1
CDR3 DNA: TGCAGCGTTGAAGCCCGGAGAACCAATGGCTACACCTTC
CDR3 protein: CSVEARRTNGYTF

clone size: -
D gene: TRBD2
J gene: TRBJ2-2
V gene: TRBV7-2
CDR3 DNA: TGTGCCAGCAGCCCAGCGGGGGGGGTCACCGGGGAGCTGTTTTTT
CDR3 protein: CASSPAGGVTGELFF

clone size: -
D gene: -
J gene: TRBJ2-7
V gene: TRBV7-2
CDR3 DNA: TGTGCCAGCAGCCCGGGACTGGGGTACGAGCAGTACTTC
CDR3 protein: CASSPGLGYEQYF

clone size: -
D gene: -
J gene: TRBJ1-1
V gene: TRBV19
CDR3 DNA: TGTGCCAGTAGTGACGCGACAGGGAACACTGAAGCTTTCTTT
CDR3 protein: CASSDATGNTEAFF

clone size: -
D gene: -
J gene: TRBJ1-2
V gene: TRBV30
CDR3 DNA: TGTGCCTGGAGTAATTTCGGCGGCGGCGGGGTTTATGGCTACACCTTC
CDR3 protein: CAWSNFGGGGVYGYTF

clone size: once
D gene: -
J gene: TRBJ2-2
V gene: TRBV7-3
CDR3 DNA: TGTGCCAGCAGCTTAAATTTAGGGACTGGTGGGGAGCTGTTTTTT
CDR3 protein: CASSLNLGTGGELFF

clone size: -
D gene: -
J gene: TRBJ1-1
V gene: TRBV2
CDR3 DNA: TGTGCCAGCAGCCCAGTAATGAACACTGAAGCTTTCTTT
CDR3 protein: CASSPVMNTEAFF

clone size: -
D gene: -
J gene: TRBJ1-2
V gene: TRBV18
CDR3 DNA: TGTGCCAGCTCACCACCGTCGGAGGGCGTCTACACCTTC
CDR3 protein: CASSPPSEGVYTF

clone size: -
D gene: -
J gene: TRBJ1-5
V gene: TRBV2
CDR3 DNA: TGTGCCAGCAGTGAACACGGGGATCAGCCCCAGCATTTT
CDR3 protein: CASSEHGDQPQHF

clone size: -
D gene: -
J gene: TRBJ1-1
V gene: TRBV4-2
CDR3 DNA: TGTGCCAGCAGCCAAGATCGATCGGGGTTAGCTCTGGCTTTCTTT
CDR3 protein: CASSQDRSGLALAFF

clone size: once
D gene: -
J gene: TRBJ2-7
V gene: TRBV4-2
CDR3 DNA: TGTGCCAGCAGCCAAGAACTGAGCCTGGACGAGCAGTACTTC
CDR3 protein: CASSQELSLDEQYF

clone size: -
D gene: -
J gene: TRBJ2-1
V gene: TRBV11-1
CDR3 DNA: TGTGCCAGCAGCTTGAGTAATTACAATGAGCAGTTCTTC
CDR3 protein: CASSLSNYNEQFF

clone size: -
D gene: TRBD1
J gene: TRBJ1-6
V gene: TRBV11-1
CDR3 DNA: TGTGCCAGCAGCTCCTGGACAGGGAAAAATTCACCCCTCCACTTT
CDR3 protein: CASSSWTGKNSPLHF

clone size: few
D gene: -
J gene: TRBJ2-2
V gene: TRBV6-1
CDR3 DNA: TGTGCCAGCAGTGAGCAGGTGGCCGGGGAGCTGTTTTTT
CDR3 protein: CASSEQVAGELFF

clone size: -
D gene: TRBD2
J gene: TRBJ2-5
V gene: TRBV5-1
CDR3 DNA: TGCGCCAGCAGCCCCTCGGGCGGGAGGGCTACGGAGACCCAGTACTTC
CDR3 protein: CASSPSGGRATETQYF

clone size: -
D gene: TRBD2
J gene: TRBJ2-7
V gene: TRBV10-3
CDR3 DNA: TGTGCCATCAGTTCCGGCGGGGGGACCTACGAGCAGTACTTC
CDR3 protein: CAISSGGGTYEQYF

clone size: -
D gene: -
J gene: TRBJ1-2
V gene: TRBV6-2/TRBV6-3
CDR3 DNA: TGTGCCAGCAGTTACTTGGGGAGATCTAACTATGGCTACACCTTC
CDR3 protein: CASSYLGRSNYGYTF

clone size: -
D gene: TRBD1
J gene: TRBJ1-3
V gene: TRBV5-3
CDR3 DNA: TGTGCCAGAAGCATGCCCGGGACAGGGGCCCCTCCGACCGGAAACACCATATATTTT
CDR3 protein: CARSMPGTGAPPTGNTIYF

clone size: -
D gene: -
J gene: TRBJ2-2
V gene: TRBV5-1
CDR3 DNA: TGCGCCAGCAGCTTGACCCAACAGACGAACACCGGGGAGCTGTTTTTT
CDR3 protein: CASSLTQQTNTGELFF

clone size: -
D gene: -
J gene: TRBJ2-7
V gene: TRBV24-1
CDR3 DNA: TGTGCCACCAGTGACCACATGGCCTACGAGCAGTACTTC
CDR3 protein: CATSDHMAYEQYF

clone size: -
D gene: -
J gene: TRBJ1-2
V gene: TRBV4-2
CDR3 DNA: TGTGCCAGCAGCCAAGATCTGGGAGCGGGCACCTTC
CDR3 protein: CASSQDLGAGTF

clone size: -
D gene: TRBD1
J gene: TRBJ1-5
V gene: TRBV2
CDR3 DNA: TGTGCCAGCAGAGGGACAGGGTACAATCAGCCCCAGCATTTT
CDR3 protein: CASRGTGYNQPQHF

clone size: -
D gene: -
J gene: TRBJ2-3
V gene: TRBV7-3
CDR3 DNA: TGTGCCAGCAGCTTACGGACTTACGGCGATACGCAGTATTTT
CDR3 protein: CASSLRTYGDTQYF

clone size: -
D gene: -
J gene: TRBJ2-1
V gene: TRBV10-3
CDR3 DNA: TGTGCCATCAGTGAGCGGACTATGCGTGAGCAGTTCTTC
CDR3 protein: CAISERTMREQFF

clone size: -
D gene: -
J gene: TRBJ1-2
V gene: TRBV7-8
CDR3 DNA: TGTGCCAGCAGCTACGGTGTCCGGGACTATGGCTACACCTTC
CDR3 protein: CASSYGVRDYGYTF

clone size: -
D gene: TRBD2
J gene: TRBJ2-7
V gene: TRBV2
CDR3 DNA: TGTGCCAGCAGTGAACTAGCGGGAGGGCTCGAGCAGTACTTC
CDR3 protein: CASSELAGGLEQYF

clone size: few
D gene: -
J gene: TRBJ2-7
V gene: TRBV12-5
CDR3 DNA: TGTGCTAGTGGTCCCCTTGATGGGGGGACGGGGGAGCAGTACTTC
CDR3 protein: CASGPLDGGTGEQYF

clone size: -
D gene: TRBD2
J gene: TRBJ2-5
V gene: TRBV9
CDR3 DNA: TGTGCCAGCAGCGTAGCTGGCGGTAGCGGGATCGTGGAGACCCAGTACTTC
CDR3 protein: CASSVAGGSGIVETQYF

clone size: -
D gene: -
J gene: TRBJ1-1
V gene: TRBV28
CDR3 DNA: TGTGCCAGCAGTTTAATTCGTGTTGAAGCTTTCTTT
CDR3 protein: CASSLIRVEAFF

clone size: -
D gene: TRBD1
J gene: TRBJ1-2
V gene: TRBV5-6
CDR3 DNA: TGTGCCAGCAGCTTGGGTGGGACAGGGTTCCCCGGCTATGGCTACACCTTC
CDR3 protein: CASSLGGTGFPGYGYTF

clone size: -
D gene: -
J gene: TRBJ2-7
V gene: TRBV18
CDR3 DNA: TGTGCCAGCTCACCACCATCAGGGCCCGGCGAGCAGTACTTC
CDR3 protein: CASSPPSGPGEQYF

clone size: -
D gene: TRBD1
J gene: TRBJ1-1
V gene: TRBV5-1
CDR3 DNA: TGCGCCAGCAGCCCACTGAGGACAGGAAAGGTTGAAGCTTTCTTT
CDR3 protein: CASSPLRTGKVEAFF

clone size: -
D gene: -
J gene: TRBJ2-4
V gene: TRBV24-1
CDR3 DNA: TGTGCCACGATCGAGGGTGTAAAGTTAAGATACCTAGCCAAAAACATTCAGTACTTC
CDR3 protein: CATIEGVKLRYLAKNIQYF

clone size: -
D gene: -
J gene: TRBJ1-2
V gene: TRBV24-1
CDR3 DNA: TGTGCCACCAGTGTCTCCGGGTATGGCTACACCTTC
CDR3 protein: CATSVSGYGYTF

clone size: -
D gene: -
J gene: TRBJ2-3
V gene: TRBV14
CDR3 DNA: TGTGCCAGCAGCCACAGATCTAAATTCGGGACACCGAGCACAGATACGCAGTATTTT
CDR3 protein: CASSHRSKFGTPSTDTQYF